These T cell receptor beta chains were read from a single sample in a study of T cells in Graves' hyperthyroidism and ophthalmopathy. From the multiplex PCR reads, TCRdb called clonotypes with MiXCR, one entry per CDR3 protein. This table holds about 400,000 distinct CDR3 sequences, about 14% found once. Sequenced material: blood. The receptor set was obtained from a woman aged 25-40 years with Graves' ophthalmopathy. The CDR3 runs from the conserved cysteine through the conserved F or W. D genes are given only for firm matches.

v_gene,d_gene,CDR3aa
TRBV6-1,.,CASRNGQIYEQYF
TRBV28,TRBD1,CASHRGASQPQHF
TRBV20-1,.,CSARDLVGAGNQPQHF
TRBV5-1,.,CASSLGTLPPLNTGELFF
TRBV28,TRBD1,CASSLAGTGGRNQPQHF
TRBV15,TRBD2,CATSRGRAGDPYNEQFF
TRBV7-2,.,CASSFPQGLANSPLHF
TRBV19,.,CASSFGTSGEQYF
TRBV5-1,.,CASSLNEARPYEQYF
TRBV6-1,.,CASSESGRASGGYTF
TRBV9,TRBD1,CASSARQGASTEAFF
TRBV29-1,.,CSVTGGRNVAFF
TRBV10-2,TRBD1,CASSEAGGETQYF
TRBV10-3,.,CATGRTANTIYNEQFF
TRBV3-1,.,CASSPSTYEQYF
TRBV7-8,TRBD2,CASSLAHISGGLTDTQYF
TRBV6-2/TRBV6-3,.,CASSYGPTLSSYEQYF
TRBV6-1,.,CASTGTGSTDTQYF
TRBV10-3,.,CAISENRTPNQPQHF
TRBV5-1,.,CASSPEAASNTGELFF
TRBV5-4,.,CASSSGGTSEKLFF
TRBV7-9,TRBD1,CASSRQTGGLNTEAFF
TRBV2,.,CASIDAEGDYRGFF
TRBV5-8,TRBD1,CASSLAGTGRWGKNIQYF
TRBV2,TRBD1,CASWDRANTEAFF
TRBV10-3,.,CAISESRADQPQHF
TRBV7-2,.,CASSRGAQINQPQHF
TRBV2,.,CASSEAFEGNTIYF
TRBV7-9,TRBD2,CASSLASGGSTNEQFF
TRBV6-2/TRBV6-3,TRBD1,CASIQGARGPNSPLHF